This T cell receptor beta chain comes out of a study of vaccination and CD4 T cells after COVID-19. In regard to this clonotype: Its antigen remains unidentified. Germline is not matched at one junction end, which may reflect a read error.

Germline loops: CDR1 DFQATT, CDR2 SNEGSKA (reference sequence). The CDR3 runs 12 residues. Treatment given: roughly 11-day PBMC culture with coronavirus spike peptide pools or control peptides (ViraFEST assay). Researchers used the Oncomine TCR Beta short-read assay to sequence DNA from cultured CD4+ T cells. TCRdb reanalysed the PCR reads using MiXCR and keeps one entry per CDR3 protein. The data hold over 5,000 distinct CDR3 sequences, with about two fifths observed a single time. This TCR came from a human donor who had recovered from COVID-19. The sample taken for sequencing was CD4+ T cells from blood, cultured in vitro. The gene calls are TRBV20-1 and TRBJ2-1, with TRBD2 matching over 8 bases. This CDR3 is CSGGRDYNGQFF. The CDR3 DNA sequence: TGCTCGGGGGGGCGGGACTACAATGGGCAGTTCTTC.